The rows below give T cell receptor beta chains drawn from one sample of a study of blood T cell repertoires in COVID-19. Some clones are missing from TCRdb's copy, which holds only in-frame ones; the method was immunoSEQ multiplex PCR. The sample holds around 320,000 clones; under 90% are singletons and the top ten take less than 3%. The sequenced sample was PBMCs or T cells enriched from blood (not recorded which). These receptor sequences come from a woman between 50 and 59 years old who had been exposed to COVID-19. The CDR3 runs from the conserved cysteine through the conserved F or W. The order of the fields is V gene, J gene, clone size, D gene, CDR3 DNA, CDR3 protein. D genes are given only for firm matches. The size entry is marked missing in some rows and otherwise reads once, few, many or a size class.

TRBV13	TRBJ2-5	.	TRBD2	TGTGCCAGCAGTCGCGGGGGGACCCAGTACTTC	CASSRGGTQYF
TRBV7-2	TRBJ2-3	.	TRBD2	TGTGCCAGCAGCAAGCGGGGGGGCCCCACAGATACGCAGTATTTT	CASSKRGGPTDTQYF
TRBV6-7	TRBJ1-5	.	.	TGTGCCAGCAGTTACCACCCATCCAGGGGTTATCAGCCCCAGCATTTT	CASSYHPSRGYQPQHF
TRBV16	TRBJ2-1	.	.	TGTGCCAGCAGCCAATGGGTTGCGACAGGGAGGAATGAGCAGTTCTTC	CASSQWVATGRNEQFF
TRBV15	TRBJ2-1	.	.	TGTGCCACCAGCAGAGATCGGGGTAGGGATGAGCAGTTCTTC	CATSRDRGRDEQFF
TRBV3-1/TRBV3-2	TRBJ1-3	.	.	TGTGCCAGCAGCCTCCTAGGGGGATCTGGAAACACCATATATTTT	CASSLLGGSGNTIYF
TRBV6-5	TRBJ2-2	.	.	TGTGCCACTCGCTCATCGGTTCCGGGGGAGCTGTTTTTT	CATRSSVPGELFF
TRBV1	TRBJ1-2	.	.	TGCACCAGCAGCAATCGACAGTTCGGCTATGGCTACACCTTC	CTSSNRQFGYGYTF
TRBV4-1	TRBJ2-7	.	TRBD1	TGCGCCAGCAGCCATTCCTCTGGGGGCAGGGGGACCTACGAGCAGTACTTC	CASSHSSGGRGTYEQYF
TRBV7-2	TRBJ2-3	.	TRBD2	TGTGCCAGCAGAAAAACCAGTAGCGGGGGGGCGGCGGATACGCAGTATTTT	CASRKTSSGGAADTQYF
TRBV28	TRBJ1-2	.	.	TGTGCCAGCTGTTACGAAGGGAGGGTAGGCCACTACACCTTC	CASCYEGRVGHYTF
TRBV25-1	TRBJ1-1	.	.	TGTGCCAGCAGTTCCCCGGGACTGTGGAACACTGAAGCTTTCTTT	CASSSPGLWNTEAFF
TRBV10-3	TRBJ2-7	.	TRBD1	TGTGCCATCAGTGAATTACAGGGGGCAAGGTACGAGCAGTACTTC	CAISELQGARYEQYF
TRBV29-1	TRBJ2-7	.	.	TGCAGCGTCCTAGCTACCGGCGAGCAGTACTTC	CSVLATGEQYF
TRBV3-1/TRBV3-2	TRBJ1-6	.	TRBD1	TGTGCCAGCAGCCCGGGACAGGGGGTTATTTCACCCCTCCACTTT	CASSPGQGVISPLHF
TRBV29-1	TRBJ1-6	.	.	TGCAGCGCTCAAGACAGGAATAATTCACCCCTCCACTTT	CSAQDRNNSPLHF
TRBV6-1	TRBJ2-7	.	.	TGTGCCAGCAGTGGAGCGGCAGGGGGGAGGAACGAGCAGTACTTC	CASSGAAGGRNEQYF
TRBV5-6	TRBJ2-7	.	.	TGTGCCAGCAGCTTGGTAGGGGAACACCCCGGGCAGTACTTC	CASSLVGEHPGQYF
TRBV6-1	TRBJ2-7	.	TRBD1	TGTGCCAGCAGTGAGGCGGGGACAGGGGTATGGGAGCAGTACTTC	CASSEAGTGVWEQYF
TRBV7-2	TRBJ2-1	once	.	TGTGCCAGCAGCCCCACCCCCGGGAATGAGCAGTTCTTC	CASSPTPGNEQFF
TRBV28	TRBJ1-5	once	TRBD1	TGTGCCAGCAGTTTATTTGCCCGACAGGGTCTAAATATGGGGTATCAGCCCCAGCATTTT	CASSLFARQGLNMGYQPQHF
TRBV7-9	TRBJ2-2	.	.	TGTGCCAGCATACTAGGGTCAGGACTTCGAGGGACCGGGGAGCTGTTTTTT	CASILGSGLRGTGELFF
TRBV28	TRBJ1-4	.	TRBD1	TGTGCCAGCAGTCCTCCGAGACAGGGAGAAAAACTGTTTTTT	CASSPPRQGEKLFF
TRBV7-9	TRBJ2-5	.	TRBD2	TGTGCCAGCAGCATCCCTAGCGGGGGTCGAGAGACCCAGTACTTC	CASSIPSGGRETQYF
TRBV6-5	TRBJ1-6	.	.	TGTGCCAGCAGTAGGGGGAATGATTCACCCCTCCACTTT	CASSRGNDSPLHF
TRBV27	TRBJ2-3	.	TRBD2	TGTGCCAGCAGTTTCCTAGCGGGGGGGCAAGATACGCAGTATTTT	CASSFLAGGQDTQYF
TRBV5-1	TRBJ2-2	.	TRBD2	TGCGCCAGCAGCCTCGGGACTACAGGCTCCGGGGAGCTGTTTTTT	CASSLGTTGSGELFF
TRBV2	TRBJ1-4	many	TRBD1	TGTGCCAGCAGTCCTCGGACAGGGGGTGTCCCAAATAATGAAAAACTGTTTTTT	CASSPRTGGVPNNEKLFF
TRBV10-3	TRBJ1-2	few	.	TGTGCCATCAGGGGGCAGGACTATGGCTACACCTTC	CAIRGQDYGYTF
TRBV7-9	TRBJ2-1	.	TRBD2	TGTGCCAGCAGACTAGCGGGGGAGTACAATGAGCAGTTCTTC	CASRLAGEYNEQFF
TRBV19	TRBJ2-7	.	.	TGTGCCAGTAGTCCGGGACTTTACTACGAGCAGTACTTC	CASSPGLYYEQYF
TRBV20-1	TRBJ2-3	.	.	TGCAGTGCTAGTGAGAGCGGCTCCACAGATACGCAGTATTTT	CSASESGSTDTQYF
TRBV30	TRBJ2-4	.	.	TGTGCCTGGAGTGTAGCGAGGCTCAAAAACATTCAGTACTTC	CAWSVARLKNIQYF
TRBV18	TRBJ2-5	.	TRBD1	TGTGCCAGCTCGCCCAACCGACAGGGGGTAGGGGAGACCCAGTACTTC	CASSPNRQGVGETQYF
TRBV5-1	TRBJ1-1	once	.	TGCGCCAGCAGCAGACAGGACCAGAACACTGAAGCTTTCTTT	CASSRQDQNTEAFF
TRBV18	TRBJ1-1	.	TRBD1	TGTGCCAGCTCACCACCAGGAGGGGGCTACACTGAAGCTTTCTTT	CASSPPGGGYTEAFF
TRBV11-1	TRBJ2-3	.	.	TGTGCCAGCAGCGACGAGGGGCGGGGGCGCCAGGATACGCAGTATTTT	CASSDEGRGRQDTQYF
TRBV30	TRBJ1-1	.	.	TGTGCCTGGAGCGCAGGGGAGAACACTGAAGCTTTCTTT	CAWSAGENTEAFF
TRBV14	TRBJ2-5	.	.	TGTGCCAGCAGCCTTTCTCTAGGTGGCGGGGAGACCCAGTACTTC	CASSLSLGGGETQYF
TRBV9	TRBJ2-5	once	.	TGTGCCAGCAGCGTAGATATCGGGGGTCAAGAGACCCAGTACTTC	CASSVDIGGQETQYF
TRBV5-6	TRBJ1-5	.	TRBD1	TGTGCCAGCAGCCAGACAGGGGAGAAGAGCAATCAGCCCCAGCATTTT	CASSQTGEKSNQPQHF
TRBV7-6	TRBJ2-2	.	.	TGTGCCAGCAGTCAATTCTGGGACATCGGCACCGGGGAGCTGTTTTTT	CASSQFWDIGTGELFF
TRBV6-5	TRBJ2-1	.	TRBD1	TGTGCCAGCAGCCAACCAGGGGGCAATGAGCAGTTCTTC	CASSQPGGNEQFF
TRBV2	TRBJ2-5	.	.	TGTGCCAGCACTAACAGGGTCCGCGAGACCCAGTACTTC	CASTNRVRETQYF
TRBV5-8	TRBJ2-7	.	TRBD1	TGTGCCAGCAGCTTGGACAGGGGGGTTCCCGAGCAGTACTTC	CASSLDRGVPEQYF
TRBV7-2	TRBJ2-1	.	TRBD2	TGTGCCAGCAGCTCCCGGGGGGGTTGGTTCTTC	CASSSRGGWFF
TRBV5-1	TRBJ1-3	.	.	TGCGCCAGCAGCTCTGACAGCCTCTCTGGAAACACCATATATTTT	CASSSDSLSGNTIYF
TRBV25-1	TRBJ2-5	.	.	TGTGCCAGCAGTAGGACAGCCCCAGGTGGTAATCTGTACTTC	CASSRTAPGGNLYF
TRBV13	TRBJ2-7	.	.	TGTGCCAGCAGCCCTCCCCCCCTAACCGACGAGCGCTCCTCCTACGAGCAGTACTTC	CASSPPPLTDERSSYEQYF
TRBV2	TRBJ2-1	.	.	TGTGCCAGCAGTGACAAAACCTACTCCTACAATGAGCAGTTCTTC	CASSDKTYSYNEQFF
TRBV5-4	TRBJ1-1	.	TRBD1	TGTGCCAGCAGCTTGACAGGGGGCAGAACTGAAGCTTTCTTT	CASSLTGGRTEAFF
TRBV5-8	TRBJ2-1	once	.	TGTGCCAGCAGCTTTGGGGGGAGCTCCTACAATGAGCAGTTCTTC	CASSFGGSSYNEQFF
TRBV19	TRBJ2-5	few	.	TGTGCCAGTAGGTCGGGGAGAGGGTACGAAGAGACCCAGTACTTC	CASRSGRGYEETQYF
TRBV25-1	TRBJ2-2	.	.	TGTGCCAGCAGTGATTTGTACTGGGAGCTGTTTTTT	CASSDLYWELFF
TRBV2	TRBJ1-5	.	TRBD1	TGTGCCAGCAGGGGGACAGGGGCGGGTCAGCCCCAGCATTTT	CASRGTGAGQPQHF